This T cell receptor beta chain stems from a study of blood T cell repertoires in COVID-19. Under the authors' procedure: Cell counts per sample came from amplifying reference gene primers. Data came from immunoSEQ multiplex PCR; TCRdb stores just in-frame clones and leaves some out. The DNA was the basis for D and trimming; V, J and clone size are from that table. This sample has 85,000 to 100,000 clones, with 90% found just once. J gave up 4 bases and V 3 bases, and 7 bases lay outside the gene matches. The CDR3 runs 15 residues. The V gene's germline CDR1 is ENHRY and CDR2 SYGVKD. The chain employs TRBV10-3 and TRBJ2-5; 8 bases fit TRBD2. The sample taken for sequencing was peripheral blood. This sequence originates from a man in his sixties with acute or convalescent COVID-19. CDR3 protein: CAISDGGAVPETQYF. In nucleotides, the CDR3 is TGTGCCATCAGTGACGGGGGGGCGGTTCCAGAGACCCAGTACTTC.